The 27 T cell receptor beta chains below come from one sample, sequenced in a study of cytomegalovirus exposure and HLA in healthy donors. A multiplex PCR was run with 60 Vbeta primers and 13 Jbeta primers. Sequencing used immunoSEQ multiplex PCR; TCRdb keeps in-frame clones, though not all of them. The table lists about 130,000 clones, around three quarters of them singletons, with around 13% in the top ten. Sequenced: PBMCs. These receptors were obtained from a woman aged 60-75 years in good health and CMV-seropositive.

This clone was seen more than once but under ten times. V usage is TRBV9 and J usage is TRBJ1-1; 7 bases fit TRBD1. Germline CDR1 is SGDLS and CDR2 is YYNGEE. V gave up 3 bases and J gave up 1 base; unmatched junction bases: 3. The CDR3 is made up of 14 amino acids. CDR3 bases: TGTGCCAGCAGCGCGGGACAGCCGAACACTGAAGCTTTCTTT. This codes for CASSAGQPNTEAFF.

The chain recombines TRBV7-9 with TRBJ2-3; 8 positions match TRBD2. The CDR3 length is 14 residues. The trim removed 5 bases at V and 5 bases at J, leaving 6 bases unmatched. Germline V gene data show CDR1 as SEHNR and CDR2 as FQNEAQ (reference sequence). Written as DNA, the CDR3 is TGTGCCAGCAGCAAGCGGGGGAGTGGAGATACGCAGTATTTT. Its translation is CASSKRGSGDTQYF.

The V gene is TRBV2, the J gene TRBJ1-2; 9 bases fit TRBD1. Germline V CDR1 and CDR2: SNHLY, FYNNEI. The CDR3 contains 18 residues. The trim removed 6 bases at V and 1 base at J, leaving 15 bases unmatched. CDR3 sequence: CASRPGQGWMRFNYGYTF. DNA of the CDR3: TGTGCCAGCAGGCCCGGACAGGGGTGGATGAGGTTTAACTATGGCTACACCTTC.

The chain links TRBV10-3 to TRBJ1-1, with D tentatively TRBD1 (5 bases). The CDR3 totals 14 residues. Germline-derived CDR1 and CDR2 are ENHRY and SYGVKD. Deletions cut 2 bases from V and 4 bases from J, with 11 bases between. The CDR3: CAISEQAGPTEAFF. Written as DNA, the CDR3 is TGTGCCATCAGTGAGCAAGCGGGGCCCACTGAAGCTTTCTTT.

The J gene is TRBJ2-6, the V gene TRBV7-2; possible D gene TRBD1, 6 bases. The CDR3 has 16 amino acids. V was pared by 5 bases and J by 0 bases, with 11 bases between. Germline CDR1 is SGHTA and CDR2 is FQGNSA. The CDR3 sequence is CASSKRGGSGANVLTF. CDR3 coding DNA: TGTGCCAGCAGCAAAAGAGGGGGCTCTGGGGCCAACGTCCTGACTTTC. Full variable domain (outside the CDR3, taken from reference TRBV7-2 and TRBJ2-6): GAGVSQSPSNKVTEKGKDVELRCDPISGHTALYWYRQSLGQGLEFLIYFQGNSAPDKSGLPSDRFSAERTGGSVSTLTIQRTQQEDSAVYLCASSKRGGSGANVLTFGAGSRLTVL.

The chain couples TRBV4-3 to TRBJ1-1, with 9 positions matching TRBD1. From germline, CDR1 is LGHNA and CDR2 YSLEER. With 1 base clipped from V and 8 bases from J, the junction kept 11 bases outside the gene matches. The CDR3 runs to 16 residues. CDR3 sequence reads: CASSQALGQGFSEAFF. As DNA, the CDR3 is TGCGCCAGCAGCCAAGCCCTGGGACAGGGTTTTAGCGAAGCTTTCTTT.

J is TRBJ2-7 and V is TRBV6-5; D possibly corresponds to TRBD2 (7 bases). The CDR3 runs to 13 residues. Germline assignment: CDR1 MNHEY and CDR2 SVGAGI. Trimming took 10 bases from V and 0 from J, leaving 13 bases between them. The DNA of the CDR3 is TGTGCCACCGGGGGGCGTAGCTCCTACGAGCAGTACTTC. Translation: CATGGRSSYEQYF.

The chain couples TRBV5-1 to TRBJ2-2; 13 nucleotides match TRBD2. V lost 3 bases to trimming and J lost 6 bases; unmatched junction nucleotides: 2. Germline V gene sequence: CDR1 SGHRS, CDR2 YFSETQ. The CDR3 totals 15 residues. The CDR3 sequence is CASSWGLAGPGELFF. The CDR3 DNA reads TGCGCCAGCAGCTGGGGACTAGCGGGGCCCGGGGAGCTGTTTTTT.

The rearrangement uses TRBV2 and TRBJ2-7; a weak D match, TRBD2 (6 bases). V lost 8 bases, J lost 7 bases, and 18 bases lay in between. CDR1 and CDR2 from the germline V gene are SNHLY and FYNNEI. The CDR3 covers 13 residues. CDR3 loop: CASGSRRELEQYF. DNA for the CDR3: TGTGCCAGCGGTTCTAGGAGGGAGCTTGAGCAGTACTTC. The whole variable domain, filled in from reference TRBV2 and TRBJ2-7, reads EPEVTQTPSHQVTQMGQEVILRCVPISNHLYFYWYRQILGQKVEFLVSFYNNEISEKSEIFDDQFSVERPDGSNFTLKIRSTKLEDSAMYFCASGSRRELEQYFGPGTRLTVT.

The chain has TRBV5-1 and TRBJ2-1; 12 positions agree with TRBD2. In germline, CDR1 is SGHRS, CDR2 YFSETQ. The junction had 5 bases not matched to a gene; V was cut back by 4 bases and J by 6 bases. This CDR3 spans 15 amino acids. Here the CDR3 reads CASSLTSGGTNEQFF. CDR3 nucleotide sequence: TGCGCCAGCAGCCTGACTAGCGGGGGAACCAATGAGCAGTTCTTC. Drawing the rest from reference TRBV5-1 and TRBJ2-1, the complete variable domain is KAGVTQTPRYLIKTRGQQVTLSCSPISGHRSVSWYQQTPGQGLQFLFEYFSETQRNKGNFPGRFSGRQFSNSRSEMNVSTLELGDSALYLCASSLTSGGTNEQFFGPGTRLTVL.

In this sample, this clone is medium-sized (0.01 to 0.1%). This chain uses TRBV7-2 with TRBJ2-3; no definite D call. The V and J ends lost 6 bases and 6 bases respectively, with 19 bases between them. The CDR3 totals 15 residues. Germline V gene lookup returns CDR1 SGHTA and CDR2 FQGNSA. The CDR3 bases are TGTGCCAGCAGTTCTCCCCTGAATTCGCGGGATACGCAGTATTTT. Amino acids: CASSSPLNSRDTQYF.

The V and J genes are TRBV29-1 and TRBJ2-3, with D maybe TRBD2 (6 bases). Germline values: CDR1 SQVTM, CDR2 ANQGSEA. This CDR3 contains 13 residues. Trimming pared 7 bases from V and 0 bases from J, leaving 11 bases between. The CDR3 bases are TGCAGCGCCAGCGGGCTGAGCACAGATACGCAGTATTTT. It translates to CSASGLSTDTQYF.

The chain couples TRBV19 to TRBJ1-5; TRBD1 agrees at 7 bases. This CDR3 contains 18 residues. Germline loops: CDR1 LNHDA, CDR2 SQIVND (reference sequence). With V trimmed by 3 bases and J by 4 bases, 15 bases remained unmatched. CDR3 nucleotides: TGTGCCAGTAGTATCCTAGGGTTTAAGGGGGCTGAGAATCAGCCCCAGCATTTT. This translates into CASSILGFKGAENQPQHF.

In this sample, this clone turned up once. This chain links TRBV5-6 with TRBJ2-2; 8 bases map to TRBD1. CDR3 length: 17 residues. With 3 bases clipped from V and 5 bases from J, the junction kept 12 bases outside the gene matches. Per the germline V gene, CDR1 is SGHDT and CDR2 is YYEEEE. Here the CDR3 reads CASSSLRDRTPTGELFF. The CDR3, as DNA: TGTGCCAGCAGCTCCCTAAGGGACAGGACTCCAACCGGGGAGCTGTTTTTT.

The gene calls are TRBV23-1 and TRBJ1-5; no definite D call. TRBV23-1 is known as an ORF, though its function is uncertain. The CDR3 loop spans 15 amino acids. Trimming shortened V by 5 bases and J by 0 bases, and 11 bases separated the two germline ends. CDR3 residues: CASSERQDSNQPQHF. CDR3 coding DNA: TGCGCCAGCAGTGAACGACAAGATAGCAATCAGCCCCAGCATTTT.

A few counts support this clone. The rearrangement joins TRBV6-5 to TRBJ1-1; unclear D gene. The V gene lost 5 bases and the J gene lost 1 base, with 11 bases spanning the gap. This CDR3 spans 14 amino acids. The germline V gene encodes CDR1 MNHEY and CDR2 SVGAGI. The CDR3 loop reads CASSVAGANTEAFF. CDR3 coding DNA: TGTGCCAGCAGTGTAGCGGGAGCGAACACTGAAGCTTTCTTT.

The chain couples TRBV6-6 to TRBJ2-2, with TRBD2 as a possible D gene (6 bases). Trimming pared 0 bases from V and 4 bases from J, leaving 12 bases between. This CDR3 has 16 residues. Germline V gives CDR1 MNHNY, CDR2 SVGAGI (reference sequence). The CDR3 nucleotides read TGTGCCAGCAGTTACTCGTCTACGGGAGTCACCGGGGAGCTGTTTTTT. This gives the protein CASSYSSTGVTGELFF.

CDR3 residues: CASSLAVAGMDQYF. DNA of the CDR3: TGTGCCAGCAGCTTAGCCGTCGCGGGGATGGACCAGTACTTC. The rearrangement links TRBV7-9 to TRBJ2-5, with a tentative D call TRBD2 (6 bases). Per germline, CDR1 SEHNR and CDR2 FQNEAQ (reference sequence). V shed 0 bases and J shed 10 bases, with 15 bases lying between them. The CDR3 spans 14 residues. The variable domain in full, with the rest retrieved from reference TRBV7-9 and TRBJ2-5, is DTGVSQNPRHKITKRGQNVTFRCDPISEHNRLYWYRQTLGQGPEFLTYFQNEAQLEKSRLLSDRFSAERPKGSFSTLEIQRTEQGDSAMYLCASSLAVAGMDQYFGPGTRLLVL.

CDR3 coding DNA: TGTGCCAGCAGCATCCCCTGGCGGGGGAGCACAGATACGCAGTATTTT. It encodes CASSIPWRGSTDTQYF. This chain uses TRBV28 with TRBJ2-3, with TRBD2 matching over 7 bases. Germline assignment: CDR1 MDHEN and CDR2 SYDVKM. The CDR3 is made up of 16 amino acids. V lost 6 bases, J lost 0 bases, and 9 bases stayed unmatched.

CDR3 in amino acids: CASSLRRGGVEETQYF. The CDR3 nucleotides are TGCGCCAGCAGCCTTAGAAGGGGAGGAGTAGAGGAGACCCAGTACTTC. The rearrangement links TRBV4-3 to TRBJ2-5; the D gene is possibly TRBD2 (6 bases). The CDR3 extends over 16 amino acids. V lost 4 bases and J 5 bases, leaving 20 bases between the germline ends. Per the germline V gene, CDR1 is LGHNA and CDR2 is YSLEER.

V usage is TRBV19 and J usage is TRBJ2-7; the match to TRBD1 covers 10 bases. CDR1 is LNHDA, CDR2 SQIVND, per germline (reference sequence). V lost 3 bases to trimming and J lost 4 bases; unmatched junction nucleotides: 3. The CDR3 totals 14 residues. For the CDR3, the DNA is TGTGCCAGTAGTATTGGGACAGGGGTTTACGAGCAGTACTTC. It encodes CASSIGTGVYEQYF.

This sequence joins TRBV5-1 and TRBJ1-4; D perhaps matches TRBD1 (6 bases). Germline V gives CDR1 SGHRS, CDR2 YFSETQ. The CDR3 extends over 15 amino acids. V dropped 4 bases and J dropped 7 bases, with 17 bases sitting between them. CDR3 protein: CASSAGQNEGEKLFF. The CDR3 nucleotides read TGCGCCAGCAGCGCCGGACAGAACGAGGGTGAAAAACTGTTTTTT.

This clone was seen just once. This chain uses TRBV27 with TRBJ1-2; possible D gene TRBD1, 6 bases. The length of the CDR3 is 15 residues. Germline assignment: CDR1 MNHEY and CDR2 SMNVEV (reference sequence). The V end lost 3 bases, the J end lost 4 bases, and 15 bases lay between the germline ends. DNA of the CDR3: TGTGCCAGCAGTTTGACACCAGGGGTCACCTATGGCTACACCTTC. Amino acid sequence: CASSLTPGVTYGYTF.

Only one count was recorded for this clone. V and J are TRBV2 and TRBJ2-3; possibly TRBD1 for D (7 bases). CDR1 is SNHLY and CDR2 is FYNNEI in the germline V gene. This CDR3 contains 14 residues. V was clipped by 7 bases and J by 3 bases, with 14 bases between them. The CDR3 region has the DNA TGTGCCAGCACTGACAGGGAGGAGACAGATACGCAGTATTTT. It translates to CASTDREETDTQYF.

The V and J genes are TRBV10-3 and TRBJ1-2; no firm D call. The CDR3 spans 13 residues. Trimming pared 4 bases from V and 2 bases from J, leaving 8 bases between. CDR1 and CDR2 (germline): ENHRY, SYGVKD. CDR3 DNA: TGTGCCATCAGTGTTGACAAGAACTATGGCTACACCTTC. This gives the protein CAISVDKNYGYTF.

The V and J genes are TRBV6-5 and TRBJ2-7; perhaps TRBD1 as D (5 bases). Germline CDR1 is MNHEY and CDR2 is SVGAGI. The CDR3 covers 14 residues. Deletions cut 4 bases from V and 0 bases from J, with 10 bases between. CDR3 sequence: CASSSTESSYEQYF. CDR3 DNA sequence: TGTGCCAGCAGTTCGACAGAAAGCTCCTACGAGCAGTACTTC.

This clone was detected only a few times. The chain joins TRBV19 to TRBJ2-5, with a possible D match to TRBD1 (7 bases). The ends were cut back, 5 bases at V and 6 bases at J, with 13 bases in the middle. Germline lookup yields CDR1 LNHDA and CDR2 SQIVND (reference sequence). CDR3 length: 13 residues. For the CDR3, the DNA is TGTGCCAGTAGTTACCAGGGGGGACAGACCCAGTACTTC. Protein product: CASSYQGGQTQYF.